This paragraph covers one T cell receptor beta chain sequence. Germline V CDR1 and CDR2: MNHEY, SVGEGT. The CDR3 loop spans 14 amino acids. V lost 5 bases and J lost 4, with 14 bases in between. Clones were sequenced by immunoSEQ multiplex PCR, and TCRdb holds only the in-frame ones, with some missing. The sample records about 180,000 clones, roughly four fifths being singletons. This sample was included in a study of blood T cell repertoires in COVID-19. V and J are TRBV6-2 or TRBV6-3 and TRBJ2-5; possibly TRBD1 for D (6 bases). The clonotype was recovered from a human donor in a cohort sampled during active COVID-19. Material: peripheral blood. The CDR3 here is CASSPGTYIETQYF. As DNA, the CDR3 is TGTGCCAGCAGTCCCGGGACATATATAGAGACCCAGTACTTC.